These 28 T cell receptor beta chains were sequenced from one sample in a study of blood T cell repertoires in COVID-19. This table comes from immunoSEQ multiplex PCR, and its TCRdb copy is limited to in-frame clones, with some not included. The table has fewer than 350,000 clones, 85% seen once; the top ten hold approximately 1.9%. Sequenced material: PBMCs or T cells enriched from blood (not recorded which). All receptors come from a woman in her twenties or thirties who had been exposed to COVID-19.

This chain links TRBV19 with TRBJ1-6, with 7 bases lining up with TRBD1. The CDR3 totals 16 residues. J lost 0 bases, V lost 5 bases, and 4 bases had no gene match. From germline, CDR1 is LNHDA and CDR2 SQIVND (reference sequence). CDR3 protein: CASSYQGVSYNSPLHF. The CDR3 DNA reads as TGTGCCAGTAGTTATCAGGGGGTCTCCTATAATTCACCCCTCCACTTT.

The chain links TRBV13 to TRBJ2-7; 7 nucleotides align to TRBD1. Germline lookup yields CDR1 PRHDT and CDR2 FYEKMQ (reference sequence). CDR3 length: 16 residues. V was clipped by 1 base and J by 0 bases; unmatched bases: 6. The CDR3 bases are TGTGCCAGCAGCTTAGTGGGCAGGGGGTTCTCCTACGAGCAGTACTTC. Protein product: CASSLVGRGFSYEQYF.

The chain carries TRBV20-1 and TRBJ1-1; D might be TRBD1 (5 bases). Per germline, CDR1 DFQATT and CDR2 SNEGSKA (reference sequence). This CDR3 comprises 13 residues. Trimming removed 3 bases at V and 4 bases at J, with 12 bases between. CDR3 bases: TGCAGTGCTAGTCGAGGGGAGGCCACTGAAGCTTTCTTT. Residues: CSASRGEATEAFF.

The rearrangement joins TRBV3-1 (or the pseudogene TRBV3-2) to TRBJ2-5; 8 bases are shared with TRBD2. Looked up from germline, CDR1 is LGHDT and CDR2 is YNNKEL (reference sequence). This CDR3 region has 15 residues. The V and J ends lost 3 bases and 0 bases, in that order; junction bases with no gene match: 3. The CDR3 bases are TGTGCCAGCAGCCATCGGCGGGGGGACCAAGAGACCCAGTACTTC. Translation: CASSHRRGDQETQYF.

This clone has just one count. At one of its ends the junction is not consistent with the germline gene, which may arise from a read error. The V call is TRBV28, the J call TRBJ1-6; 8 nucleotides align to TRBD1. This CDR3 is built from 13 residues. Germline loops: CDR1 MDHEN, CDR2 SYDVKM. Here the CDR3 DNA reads TGTGCCAGCAGTTTAAGTCGACAGGGGAGATATGACTTT. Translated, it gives CASSLSRQGRYDF.

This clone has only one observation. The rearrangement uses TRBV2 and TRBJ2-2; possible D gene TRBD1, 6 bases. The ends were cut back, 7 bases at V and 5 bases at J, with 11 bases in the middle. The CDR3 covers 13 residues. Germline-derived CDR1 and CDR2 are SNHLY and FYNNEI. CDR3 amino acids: CASKTGQTGELFF. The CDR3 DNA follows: TGTGCCAGCAAGACAGGCCAGACCGGGGAGCTGTTTTTT.

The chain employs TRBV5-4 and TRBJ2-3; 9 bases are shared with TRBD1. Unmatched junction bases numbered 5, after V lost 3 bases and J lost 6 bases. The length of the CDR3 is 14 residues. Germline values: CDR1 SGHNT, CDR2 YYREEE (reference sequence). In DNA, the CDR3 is TGTGCCAGCAGCTGGGGACAGGGAAGGGATACGCAGTATTTT. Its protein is CASSWGQGRDTQYF.

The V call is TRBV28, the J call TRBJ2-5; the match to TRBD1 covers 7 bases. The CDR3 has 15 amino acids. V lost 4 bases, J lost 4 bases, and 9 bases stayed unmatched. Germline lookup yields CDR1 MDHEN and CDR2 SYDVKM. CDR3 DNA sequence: TGTGCCAGCAGTTCAGACAGGGAAGTCGGAGAGACCCAGTACTTC. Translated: CASSSDREVGETQYF.

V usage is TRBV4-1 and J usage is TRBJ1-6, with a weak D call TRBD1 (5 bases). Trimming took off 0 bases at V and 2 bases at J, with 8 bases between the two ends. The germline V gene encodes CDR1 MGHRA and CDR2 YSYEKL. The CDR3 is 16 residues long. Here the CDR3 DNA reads TGCGCCAGCAGCCAAGACAGGGAAGCCTATAATTCACCCCTCCACTTT. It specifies CASSQDREAYNSPLHF.

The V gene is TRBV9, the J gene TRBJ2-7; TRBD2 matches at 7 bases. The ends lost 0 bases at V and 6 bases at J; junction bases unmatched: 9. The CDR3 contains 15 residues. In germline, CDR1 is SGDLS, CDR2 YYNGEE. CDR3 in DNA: TGTGCCAGCAGCGTAGGAAGGACTAGTCTCGGCGAGCAGTACTTC. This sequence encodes CASSVGRTSLGEQYF.

The CDR3 bases are TGTGCCAGCACCCGCGGGAATTCACCCCTCCACTTT. Translation gives CASTRGNSPLHF. The chain joins TRBV21-1 to TRBJ1-6. TRBV21-1 is a pseudogene locus. The CDR3 sequence is 12 residues long.

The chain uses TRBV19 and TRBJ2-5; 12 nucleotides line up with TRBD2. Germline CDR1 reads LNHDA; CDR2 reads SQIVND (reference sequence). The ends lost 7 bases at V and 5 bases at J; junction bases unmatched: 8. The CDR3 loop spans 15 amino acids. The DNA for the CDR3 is TGTGCCAGTACGAGACTAGCGGGAGTCAGTGAGACCCAGTACTTC. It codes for CASTRLAGVSETQYF.

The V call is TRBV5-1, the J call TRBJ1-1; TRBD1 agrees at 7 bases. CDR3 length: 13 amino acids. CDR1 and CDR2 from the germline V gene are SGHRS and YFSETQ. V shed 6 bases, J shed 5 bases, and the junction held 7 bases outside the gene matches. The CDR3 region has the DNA TGCGCCAGCACCTTAGAGGGGGCAACTGAAGCTTTCTTT. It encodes CASTLEGATEAFF. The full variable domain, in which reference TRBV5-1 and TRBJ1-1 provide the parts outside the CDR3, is KAGVTQTPRYLIKTRGQQVTLSCSPISGHRSVSWYQQTPGQGLQFLFEYFSETQRNKGNFPGRFSGRQFSNSRSEMNVSTLELGDSALYLCASTLEGATEAFFGQGTRLTVV.

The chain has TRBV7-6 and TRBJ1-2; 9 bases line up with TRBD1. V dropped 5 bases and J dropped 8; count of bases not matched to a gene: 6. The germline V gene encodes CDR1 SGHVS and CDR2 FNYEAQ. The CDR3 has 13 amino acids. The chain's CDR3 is CASSPGTGKGYTF. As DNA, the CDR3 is TGTGCCAGCAGCCCAGGGACAGGGAAGGGCTACACCTTC.

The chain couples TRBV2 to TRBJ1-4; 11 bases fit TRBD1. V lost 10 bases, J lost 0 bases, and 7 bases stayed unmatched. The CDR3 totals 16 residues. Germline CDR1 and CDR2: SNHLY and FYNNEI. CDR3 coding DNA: TGTGCCACCAGGGACAGGGGGTACTCAACTAATGAAAAACTGTTTTTT. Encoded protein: CATRDRGYSTNEKLFF.

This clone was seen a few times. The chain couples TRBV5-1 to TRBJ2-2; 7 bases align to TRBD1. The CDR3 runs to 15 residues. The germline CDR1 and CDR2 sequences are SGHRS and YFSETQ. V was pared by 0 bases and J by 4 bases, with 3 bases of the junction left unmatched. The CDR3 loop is CASSLEGAGTGELFF. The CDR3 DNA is TGCGCCAGCAGCTTGGAGGGGGCAGGCACCGGGGAGCTGTTTTTT.

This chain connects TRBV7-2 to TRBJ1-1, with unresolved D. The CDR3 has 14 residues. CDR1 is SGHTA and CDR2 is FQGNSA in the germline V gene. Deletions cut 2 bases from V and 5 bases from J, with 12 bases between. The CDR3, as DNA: TGTGCCAGCAGCTTATACGGGGTTGAAACTGAAGCTTTCTTT. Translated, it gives CASSLYGVETEAFF.

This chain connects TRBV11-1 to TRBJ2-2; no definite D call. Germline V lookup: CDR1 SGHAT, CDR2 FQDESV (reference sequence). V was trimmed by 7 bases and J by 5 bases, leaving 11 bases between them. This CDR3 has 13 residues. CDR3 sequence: CASIGSFTGELFF. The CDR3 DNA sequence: TGTGCCAGCATCGGGTCCTTTACCGGGGAGCTGTTTTTT. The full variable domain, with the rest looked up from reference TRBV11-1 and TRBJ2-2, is EAEVAQSPRYKITEKSQAVAFWCDPISGHATLYWYRQILGQGPELLVQFQDESVVDDSQLPKDRFSAERLKGVDSTLKIQPAELGDSAMYLCASIGSFTGELFFGEGSRLTVL.

Here the CDR3 reads CASSYSDQKREQFF. CDR3 DNA sequence: TGTGCCAGCAGTTACTCAGATCAAAAGCGTGAGCAGTTCTTC. V and J are TRBV6-5 and TRBJ2-1; D is undetermined. CDR1 is MNHEY, CDR2 SVGAGI, per germline. This CDR3 spans 14 amino acids. V lost 0 bases and J lost 9, with 12 bases in between.

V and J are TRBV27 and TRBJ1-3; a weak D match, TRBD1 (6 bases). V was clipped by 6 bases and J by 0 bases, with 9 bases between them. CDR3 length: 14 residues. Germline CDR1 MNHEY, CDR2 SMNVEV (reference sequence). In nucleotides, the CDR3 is TGTGCCAGCAGGCTAGGGGGCTCTGGAAACACCATATATTTT. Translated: CASRLGGSGNTIYF.

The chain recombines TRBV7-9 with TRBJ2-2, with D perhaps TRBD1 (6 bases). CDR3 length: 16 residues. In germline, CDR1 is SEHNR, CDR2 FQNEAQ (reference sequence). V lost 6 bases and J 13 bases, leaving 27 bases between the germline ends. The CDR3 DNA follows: TGTGCCAGCAGGCGGACCCACAGGGTTGGCCGGAGGTTGCTGTTTTTT. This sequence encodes CASRRTHRVGRRLLFF.

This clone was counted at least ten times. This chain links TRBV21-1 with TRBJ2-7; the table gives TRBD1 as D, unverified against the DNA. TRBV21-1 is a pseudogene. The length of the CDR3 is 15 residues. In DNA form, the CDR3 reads TGTGCCAGCAGCAATCCGGGACAGGCAACTACCGAGCAGTACTTC. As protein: CASSNPGQATTEQYF.

The chain's CDR3 is CASSFEALSDEQYF. For the CDR3, the DNA is TGTGCCAGCAGTTTTGAGGCCCTAAGCGACGAGCAGTACTTC. The gene calls are TRBV28 and TRBJ2-7; no definite D call. Deletions cut 3 bases from V and 5 bases from J, with 14 bases between. Germline CDR1 reads MDHEN; CDR2 reads SYDVKM. The CDR3 runs to 14 residues.

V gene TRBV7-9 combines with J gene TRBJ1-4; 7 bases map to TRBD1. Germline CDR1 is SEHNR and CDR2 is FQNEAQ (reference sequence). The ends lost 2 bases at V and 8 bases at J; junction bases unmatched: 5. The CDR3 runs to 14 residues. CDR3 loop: CASSLTGDGEKLFF. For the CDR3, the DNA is TGTGCCAGCAGCTTAACAGGGGATGGGGAAAAACTGTTTTTT. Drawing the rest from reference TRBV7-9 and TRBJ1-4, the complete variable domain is DTGVSQNPRHKITKRGQNVTFRCDPISEHNRLYWYRQTLGQGPEFLTYFQNEAQLEKSRLLSDRFSAERPKGSFSTLEIQRTEQGDSAMYLCASSLTGDGEKLFFGSGTQLSVL.

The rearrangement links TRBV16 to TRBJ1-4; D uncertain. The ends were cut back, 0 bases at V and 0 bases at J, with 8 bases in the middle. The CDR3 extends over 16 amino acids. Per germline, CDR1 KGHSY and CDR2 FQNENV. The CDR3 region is CASSQSAEATNEKLFF. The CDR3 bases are TGTGCCAGCAGCCAATCAGCGGAGGCAACTAATGAAAAACTGTTTTTT.

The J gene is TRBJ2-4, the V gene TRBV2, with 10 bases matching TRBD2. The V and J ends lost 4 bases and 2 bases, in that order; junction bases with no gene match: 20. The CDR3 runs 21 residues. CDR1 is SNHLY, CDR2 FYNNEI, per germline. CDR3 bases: TGTGCCAGCAGTGGGCCACTTCCAAAACTAGCGGGACCGCGTTCCAAAAACATTCAGTACTTC. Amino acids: CASSGPLPKLAGPRSKNIQYF. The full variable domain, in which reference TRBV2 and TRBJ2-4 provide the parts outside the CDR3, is EPEVTQTPSHQVTQMGQEVILRCVPISNHLYFYWYRQILGQKVEFLVSFYNNEISEKSEIFDDQFSVERPDGSNFTLKIRSTKLEDSAMYFCASSGPLPKLAGPRSKNIQYFGAGTRLSVL.

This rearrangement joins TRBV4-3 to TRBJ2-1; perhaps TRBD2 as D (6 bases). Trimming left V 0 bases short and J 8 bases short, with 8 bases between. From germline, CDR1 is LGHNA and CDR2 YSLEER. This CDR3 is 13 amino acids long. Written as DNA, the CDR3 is TGCGCCAGCAGCCAAGATCGCGGGGATGAGCAGTTCTTC. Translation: CASSQDRGDEQFF.

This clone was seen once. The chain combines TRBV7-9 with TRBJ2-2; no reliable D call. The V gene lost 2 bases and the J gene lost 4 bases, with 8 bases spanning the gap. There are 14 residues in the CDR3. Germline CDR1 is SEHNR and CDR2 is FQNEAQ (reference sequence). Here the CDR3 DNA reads TGTGCCAGCAGCTTATCGGTTTCCACCGGGGAGCTGTTTTTT. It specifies CASSLSVSTGELFF.